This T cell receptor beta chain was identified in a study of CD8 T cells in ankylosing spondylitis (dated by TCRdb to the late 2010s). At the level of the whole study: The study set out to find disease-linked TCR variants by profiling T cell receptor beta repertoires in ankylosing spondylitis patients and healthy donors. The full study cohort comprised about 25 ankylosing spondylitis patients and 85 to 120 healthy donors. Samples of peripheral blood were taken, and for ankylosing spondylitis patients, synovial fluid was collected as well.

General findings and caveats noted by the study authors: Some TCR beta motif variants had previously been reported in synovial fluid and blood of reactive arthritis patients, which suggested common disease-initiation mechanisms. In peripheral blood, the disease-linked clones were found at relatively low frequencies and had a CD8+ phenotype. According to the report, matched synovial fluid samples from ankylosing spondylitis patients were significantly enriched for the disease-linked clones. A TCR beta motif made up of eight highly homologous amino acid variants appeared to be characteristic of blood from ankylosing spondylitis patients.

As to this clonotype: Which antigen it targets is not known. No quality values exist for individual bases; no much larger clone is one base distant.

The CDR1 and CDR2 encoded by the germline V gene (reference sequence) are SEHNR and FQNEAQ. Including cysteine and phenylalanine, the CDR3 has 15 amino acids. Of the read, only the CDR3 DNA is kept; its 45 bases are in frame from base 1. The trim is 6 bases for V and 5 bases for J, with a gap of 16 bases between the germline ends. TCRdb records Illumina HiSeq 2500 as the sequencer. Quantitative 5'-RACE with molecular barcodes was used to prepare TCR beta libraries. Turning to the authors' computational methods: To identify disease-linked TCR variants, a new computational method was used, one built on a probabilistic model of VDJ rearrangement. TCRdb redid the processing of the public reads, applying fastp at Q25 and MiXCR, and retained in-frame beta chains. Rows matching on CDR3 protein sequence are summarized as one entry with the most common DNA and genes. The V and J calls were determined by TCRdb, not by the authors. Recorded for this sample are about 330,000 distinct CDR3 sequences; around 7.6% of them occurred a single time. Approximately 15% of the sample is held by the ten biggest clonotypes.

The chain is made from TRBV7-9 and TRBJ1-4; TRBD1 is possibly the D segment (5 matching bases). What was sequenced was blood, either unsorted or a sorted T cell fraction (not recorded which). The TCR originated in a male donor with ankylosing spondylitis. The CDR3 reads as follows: CASRPGGNLNEKLFF. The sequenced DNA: TGTGCCAGCAGGCCCGGGGGGAATCTGAATGAAAAACTGTTTTTT.